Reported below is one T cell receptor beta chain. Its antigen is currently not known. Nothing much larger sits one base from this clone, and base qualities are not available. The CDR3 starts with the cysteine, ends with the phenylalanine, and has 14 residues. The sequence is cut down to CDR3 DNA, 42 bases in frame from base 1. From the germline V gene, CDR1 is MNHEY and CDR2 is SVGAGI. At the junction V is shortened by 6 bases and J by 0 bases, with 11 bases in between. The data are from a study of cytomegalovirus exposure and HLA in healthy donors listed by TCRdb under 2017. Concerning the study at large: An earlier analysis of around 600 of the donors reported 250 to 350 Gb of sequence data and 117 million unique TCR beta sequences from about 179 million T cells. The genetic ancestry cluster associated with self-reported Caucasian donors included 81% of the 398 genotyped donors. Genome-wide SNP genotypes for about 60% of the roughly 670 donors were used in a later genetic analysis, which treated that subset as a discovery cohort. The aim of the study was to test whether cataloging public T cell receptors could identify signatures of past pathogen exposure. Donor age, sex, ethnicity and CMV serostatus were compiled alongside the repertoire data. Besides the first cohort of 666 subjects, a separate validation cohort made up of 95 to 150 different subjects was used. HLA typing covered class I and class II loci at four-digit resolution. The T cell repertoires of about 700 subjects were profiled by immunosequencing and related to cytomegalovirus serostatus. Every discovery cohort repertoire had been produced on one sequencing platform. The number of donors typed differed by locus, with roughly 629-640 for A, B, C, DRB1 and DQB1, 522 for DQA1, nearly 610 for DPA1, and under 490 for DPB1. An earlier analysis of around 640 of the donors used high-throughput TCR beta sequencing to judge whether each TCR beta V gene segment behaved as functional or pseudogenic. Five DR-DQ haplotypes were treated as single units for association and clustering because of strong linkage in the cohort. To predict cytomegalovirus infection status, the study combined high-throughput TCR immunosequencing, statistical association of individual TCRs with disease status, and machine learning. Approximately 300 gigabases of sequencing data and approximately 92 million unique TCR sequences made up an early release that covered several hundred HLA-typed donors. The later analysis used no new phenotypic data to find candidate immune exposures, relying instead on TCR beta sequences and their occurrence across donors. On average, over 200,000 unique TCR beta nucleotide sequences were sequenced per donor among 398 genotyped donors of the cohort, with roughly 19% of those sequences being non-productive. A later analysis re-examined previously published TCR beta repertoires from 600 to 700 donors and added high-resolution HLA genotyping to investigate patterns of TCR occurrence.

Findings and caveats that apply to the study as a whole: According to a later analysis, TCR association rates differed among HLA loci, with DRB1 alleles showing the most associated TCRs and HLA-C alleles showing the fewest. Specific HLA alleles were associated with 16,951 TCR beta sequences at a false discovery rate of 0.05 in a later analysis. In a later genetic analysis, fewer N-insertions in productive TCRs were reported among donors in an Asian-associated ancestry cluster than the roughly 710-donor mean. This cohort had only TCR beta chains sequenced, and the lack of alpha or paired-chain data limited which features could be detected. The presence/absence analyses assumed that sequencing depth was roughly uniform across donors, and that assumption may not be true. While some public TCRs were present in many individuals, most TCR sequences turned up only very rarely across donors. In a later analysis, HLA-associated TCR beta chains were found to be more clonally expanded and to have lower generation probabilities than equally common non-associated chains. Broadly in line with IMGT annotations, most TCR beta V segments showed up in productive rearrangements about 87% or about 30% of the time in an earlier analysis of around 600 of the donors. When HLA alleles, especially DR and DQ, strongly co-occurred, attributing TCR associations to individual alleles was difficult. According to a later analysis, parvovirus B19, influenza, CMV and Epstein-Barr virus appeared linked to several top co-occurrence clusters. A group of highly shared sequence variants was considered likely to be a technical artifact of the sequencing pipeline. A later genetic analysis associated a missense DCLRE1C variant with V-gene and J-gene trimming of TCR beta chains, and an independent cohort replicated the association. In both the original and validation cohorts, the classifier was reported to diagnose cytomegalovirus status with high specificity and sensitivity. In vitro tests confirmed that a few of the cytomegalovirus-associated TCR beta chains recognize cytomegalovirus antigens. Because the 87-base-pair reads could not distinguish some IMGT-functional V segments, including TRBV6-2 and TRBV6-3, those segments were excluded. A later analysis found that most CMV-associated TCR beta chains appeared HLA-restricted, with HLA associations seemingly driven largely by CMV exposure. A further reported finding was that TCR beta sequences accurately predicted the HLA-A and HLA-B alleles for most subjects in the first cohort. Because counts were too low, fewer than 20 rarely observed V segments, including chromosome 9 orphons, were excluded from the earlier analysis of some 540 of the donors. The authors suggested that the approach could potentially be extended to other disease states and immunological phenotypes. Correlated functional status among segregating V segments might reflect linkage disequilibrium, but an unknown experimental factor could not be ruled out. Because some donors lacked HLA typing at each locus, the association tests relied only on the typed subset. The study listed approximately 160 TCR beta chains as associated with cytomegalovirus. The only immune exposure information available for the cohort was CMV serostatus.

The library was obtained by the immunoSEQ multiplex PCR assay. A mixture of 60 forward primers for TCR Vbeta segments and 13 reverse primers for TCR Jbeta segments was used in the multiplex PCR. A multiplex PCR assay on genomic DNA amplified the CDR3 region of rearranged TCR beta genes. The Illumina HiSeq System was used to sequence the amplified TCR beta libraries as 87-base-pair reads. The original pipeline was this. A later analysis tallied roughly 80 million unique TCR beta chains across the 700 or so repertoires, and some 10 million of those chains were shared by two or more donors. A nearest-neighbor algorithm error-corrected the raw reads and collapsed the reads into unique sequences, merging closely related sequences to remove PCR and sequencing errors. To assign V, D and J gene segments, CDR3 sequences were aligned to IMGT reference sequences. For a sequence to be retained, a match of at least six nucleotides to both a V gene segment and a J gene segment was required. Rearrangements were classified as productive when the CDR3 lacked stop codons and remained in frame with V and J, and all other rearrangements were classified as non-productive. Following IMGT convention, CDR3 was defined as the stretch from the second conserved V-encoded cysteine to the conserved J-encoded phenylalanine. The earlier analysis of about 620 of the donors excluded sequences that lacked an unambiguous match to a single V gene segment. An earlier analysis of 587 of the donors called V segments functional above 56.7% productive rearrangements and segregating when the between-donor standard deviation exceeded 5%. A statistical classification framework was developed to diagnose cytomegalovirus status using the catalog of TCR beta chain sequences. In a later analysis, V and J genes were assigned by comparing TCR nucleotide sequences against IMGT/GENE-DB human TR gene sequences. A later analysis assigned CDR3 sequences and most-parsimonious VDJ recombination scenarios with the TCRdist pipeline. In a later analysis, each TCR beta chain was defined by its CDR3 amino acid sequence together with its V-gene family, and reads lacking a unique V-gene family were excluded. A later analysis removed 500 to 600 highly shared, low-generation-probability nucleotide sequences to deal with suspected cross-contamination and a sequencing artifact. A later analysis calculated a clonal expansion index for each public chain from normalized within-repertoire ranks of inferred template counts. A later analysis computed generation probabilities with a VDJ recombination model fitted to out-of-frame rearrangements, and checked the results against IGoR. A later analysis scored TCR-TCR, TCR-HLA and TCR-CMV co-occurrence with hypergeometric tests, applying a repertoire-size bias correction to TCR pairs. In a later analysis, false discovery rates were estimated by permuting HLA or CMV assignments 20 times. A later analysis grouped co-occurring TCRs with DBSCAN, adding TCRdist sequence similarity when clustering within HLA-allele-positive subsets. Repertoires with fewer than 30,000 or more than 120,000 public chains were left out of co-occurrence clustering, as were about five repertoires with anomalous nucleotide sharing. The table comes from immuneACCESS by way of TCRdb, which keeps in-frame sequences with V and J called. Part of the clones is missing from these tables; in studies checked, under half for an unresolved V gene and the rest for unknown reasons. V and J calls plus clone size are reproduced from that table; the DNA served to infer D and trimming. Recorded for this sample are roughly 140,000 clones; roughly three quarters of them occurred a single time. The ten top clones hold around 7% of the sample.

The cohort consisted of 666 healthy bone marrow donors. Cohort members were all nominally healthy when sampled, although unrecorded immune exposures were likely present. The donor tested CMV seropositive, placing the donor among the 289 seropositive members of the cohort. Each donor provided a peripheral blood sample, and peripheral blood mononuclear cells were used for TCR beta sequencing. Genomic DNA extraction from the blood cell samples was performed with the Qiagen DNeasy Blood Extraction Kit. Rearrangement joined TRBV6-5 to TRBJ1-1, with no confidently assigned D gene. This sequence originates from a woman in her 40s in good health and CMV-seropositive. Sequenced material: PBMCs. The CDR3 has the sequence CASSRSGVNTEAFF. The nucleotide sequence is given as TGTGCCAGCAGCCGCAGCGGGGTGAACACTGAAGCTTTCTTT.